Listed below are T cell receptor beta chains from one sample, sequenced in a study of T cells in localized non-small cell lung cancer. Here immunoSEQ multiplex PCR was the method, and the copy in TCRdb shows in-frame clones only, minus some. The sample yields 100,000 or so clones, approximately 91% seen once. This material consisted of PBMCs, taken before any cancer treatment. These receptors were obtained from a woman aged 35-75 years with stage II squamous cell lung carcinoma. Both conserved end residues are part of each CDR3. A D gene is named only where the DNA matches it firmly. The size entry is marked missing in some rows and otherwise reads once, few, many or a size class.

d_call,v_call,j_call,clone_size,cdr3_aa,cdr3_nt
-,TRBV27,TRBJ2-7,-,CASSLSEVPYEQYF,TGTGCCAGCAGTTTATCGGAGGTCCCCTACGAGCAGTACTTC
-,TRBV2,TRBJ2-5,once,CASSEQETQYF,TGTGCCAGCAGTGAACAAGAGACCCAGTACTTC
-,TRBV7-9,TRBJ2-7,few,CASSLAGGGSRYEQYF,TGTGCCAGCAGCTTAGCGGGTGGGGGGTCCCGCTACGAGCAGTACTTC
-,TRBV9,TRBJ1-1,-,CASSVGGDTEAFF,TGTGCCAGCAGCGTAGGTGGGGACACTGAAGCTTTCTTT
-,TRBV5-1,TRBJ1-5,few,CASSLGGDQPQHF,TGCGCCAGCAGCTTGGGGGGGGATCAGCCCCAGCATTTT
-,TRBV20-1,TRBJ1-1,-,CSARAFEAFF,TGCAGTGCTAGAGCCTTTGAAGCTTTCTTT
-,TRBV19,TRBJ1-5,few,CASRIAEGNQPQHF,TGTGCCAGTAGAATAGCCGAGGGTAATCAGCCCCAGCATTTT
-,TRBV7-9,TRBJ2-2,-,CASSLYQATGELFF,TGTGCCAGCAGCTTGTACCAGGCTACCGGGGAGCTGTTTTTT
TRBD1,TRBV6-6,TRBJ1-1,-,CASRDLSGGKTEAFF,TGTGCCAGCAGGGATTTGTCAGGGGGCAAAACTGAAGCTTTCTTT
-,TRBV19,TRBJ1-1,-,CASSLGIEAFF,TGTGCCAGTAGTCTCGGAATAGAAGCTTTCTTT
-,TRBV30,TRBJ1-1,once,CAWRGGQMNTEAFF,TGTGCCTGGAGAGGGGGTCAAATGAACACTGAAGCTTTCTTT
-,TRBV5-4,TRBJ2-5,-,CASSPRGVRETQYF,TGTGCCAGCAGCCCGAGGGGGGTTCGGGAGACCCAGTACTTC
TRBD2,TRBV11-2,TRBJ2-7,-,CASSLEFGGDPHSYEQYF,TGTGCCAGCAGCTTAGAATTCGGGGGGGATCCCCACTCCTACGAGCAGTACTTC
-,TRBV20-1,TRBJ1-4,-,CSARGGLQLFF,TGCAGTGCTAGGGGCGGTTTACAACTGTTTTTT
TRBD1,TRBV27,TRBJ1-4,-,CASSSRGRNEKLFF,TGTGCCAGCAGTAGCAGGGGGCGGAACGAAAAACTGTTTTTT
TRBD1,TRBV27,TRBJ2-1,-,CASTPGTGSYNEQFF,TGTGCCAGCACCCCCGGGACAGGGTCCTACAATGAGCAGTTCTTC
TRBD2,TRBV5-6,TRBJ2-1,-,CASSSVPSGRSNEQFF,TGTGCCAGCAGCTCTGTGCCTAGCGGGAGATCAAATGAGCAGTTCTTC
-,TRBV4-1,TRBJ1-2,-,CASSQQQTYGYTF,TGCGCCAGCAGCCAACAACAGACCTATGGCTACACCTTC
-,TRBV6-5,TRBJ1-1,-,CASRAGTEAFF,TGTGCCAGCAGAGCCGGGACAGAAGCTTTCTTT
TRBD1,TRBV27,TRBJ1-5,-,CASSLTGGWGQPQHF,TGTGCCAGCAGTTTGACAGGGGGCTGGGGACAGCCCCAGCATTTT
TRBD2,TRBV11-2,TRBJ2-5,-,CASSLELAGGSETQYF,TGTGCCAGCAGCTTGGAACTAGCGGGAGGTTCGGAGACCCAGTACTTC
TRBD1,TRBV27,TRBJ1-1,-,CASSLWDRGRGDTEAFF,TGTGCCAGCAGTTTATGGGACAGGGGGCGCGGGGACACTGAAGCTTTCTTT
TRBD1,TRBV19,TRBJ2-6,-,CASSIPGTGGSGANVLTF,TGTGCCAGTAGTATACCCGGGACAGGGGGCTCTGGGGCCAACGTCCTGACTTTC
TRBD1,TRBV5-1,TRBJ1-6,-,CASSLTPHQGDNSPLHF,TGCGCCAGCAGCTTGACCCCCCATCAGGGGGATAATTCACCCCTCCACTTT
-,TRBV7-9,TRBJ1-6,-,CASSSGTHSPLHF,TGTGCCAGCAGTTCGGGGACCCATTCACCCCTCCACTTT
-,TRBV6-5,TRBJ1-1,-,CASSYSGSTEAFF,TGTGCCAGCAGTTATTCAGGGAGCACTGAAGCTTTCTTT
-,TRBV6-1,TRBJ2-1,-,CASAGQPNGLNEQFF,TGTGCCAGCGCCGGACAGCCAAATGGCCTCAATGAGCAGTTCTTC
TRBD1,TRBV6-1,TRBJ1-5,-,CASKSRQGGKPQHF,TGTGCCAGCAAGTCACGACAGGGTGGCAAACCCCAGCATTTT
TRBD2,TRBV5-4,TRBJ2-2,-,CASSSPSGGRFTGELFF,TGTGCCAGCAGCTCCCCTTCGGGGGGGCGATTCACCGGGGAGCTGTTTTTT
-,TRBV19,TRBJ1-1,-,CASSRRAGVLNTEAFF,TGTGCCAGTAGTCGGAGGGCTGGGGTGTTGAACACTGAAGCTTTCTTT
TRBD2,TRBV14,TRBJ2-2,-,CASSPRTSLNTGELFF,TGTGCCAGCAGCCCCCGGACTAGCCTAAACACCGGGGAGCTGTTTTTT
-,TRBV5-4,TRBJ1-1,-,CASSLQGGTEAFF,TGTGCCAGCAGCCTCCAGGGAGGCACTGAAGCTTTCTTT
-,TRBV9,TRBJ2-3,-,CASSARGGADTQYF,TGTGCCAGCAGCGCCAGGGGGGGGGCAGATACGCAGTATTTT
TRBD1,TRBV7-8,TRBJ2-2,-,CASSFPVGQANTGELFF,TGTGCCAGCAGCTTTCCCGTGGGACAGGCAAACACCGGGGAGCTGTTTTTT
TRBD2,TRBV9,TRBJ2-1,-,CASSVRDYLGNEQFF,TGTGCCAGCAGCGTCCGGGACTACCTCGGCAATGAGCAGTTCTTC
-,TRBV4-2,TRBJ1-2,-,CASSQVAPPGIYGYTF,TGTGCCAGCAGCCAAGTTGCTCCTCCGGGGATCTATGGCTACACCTTC
TRBD2,TRBV5-4,TRBJ2-7,-,CASSRGTSGGHSSYEQYF,TGTGCCAGCAGCCGTGGGACTAGCGGGGGCCACAGCTCCTACGAGCAGTACTTC
-,TRBV28,TRBJ2-3,-,CASSLDTGIKTDTQYF,TGTGCCAGCAGTTTGGACACAGGGATCAAGACAGATACGCAGTATTTT
TRBD1,TRBV6-1,TRBJ1-6,once,CASSDWAGGNSPLHF,TGTGCCAGCAGTGACTGGGCAGGGGGAAATTCACCCCTCCACTTT
-,TRBV9,TRBJ1-3,-,CASSVATTGNTIYF,TGTGCCAGCAGCGTAGCGACAACTGGAAACACCATATATTTT
TRBD1,TRBV7-8,TRBJ1-3,-,CASTLGTAGNTIYF,TGTGCCAGCACGCTCGGGACAGCTGGAAACACCATATATTTT
-,TRBV30,TRBJ2-1,-,CAWSVGALRFNNEQFF,TGTGCCTGGAGTGTGGGAGCGCTTCGCTTCAACAATGAGCAGTTCTTC
-,TRBV15,TRBJ2-7,-,CATSGGGSYEQYF,TGTGCCACCAGCGGGGGTGGCAGTTACGAGCAGTACTTC
TRBD1,TRBV27,TRBJ2-7,-,CASRGTGEPYEQYF,TGTGCCAGCAGGGGGACAGGGGAGCCCTACGAGCAGTACTTC
-,TRBV28,TRBJ1-4,-,CASSLIWSGRNNEKLFF,TGTGCCAGCAGTTTAATTTGGTCGGGACGGAATAATGAAAAACTGTTTTTT
TRBD1,TRBV2,TRBJ1-2,-,CASSPQGGYGYTF,TGTGCCAGCAGCCCACAGGGGGGCTATGGCTACACCTTC
-,TRBV14,TRBJ1-2,-,CASSQDYRANYGYTF,TGTGCCAGCAGCCAAGATTACAGGGCTAACTATGGCTACACCTTC
-,TRBV28,TRBJ2-7,-,CASRSLDILSYEQYF,TGTGCCAGCAGATCACTGGACATCCTCTCCTACGAGCAGTACTTC